This T cell receptor beta chain was profiled in a study of OX40 agonist ivuxolimab in advanced cancers. The repertoire was sequenced with immunoSEQ multiplex PCR; TCRdb's copy has only in-frame clones and lacks some. This sample has roughly 40,000 clones, with approximately 91% found just once. General study points: At 0.1 to 3.0 mg/kg, clonal expansion of CD4+ and CD8+ blood T cells had occurred by week 6.

V was pared by 0 bases and J by 4 bases, with 7 bases of the junction left unmatched. Germline loops: CDR1 KGHSH, CDR2 LQKENI. The CDR3 runs 16 residues. Points on this clone: The antigen is not known.

Specimen: CD4+ or CD8+ T cells sorted from blood, collected in a trial of the OX40 agonist ivuxolimab. This sequence originates from an adult with an advanced solid tumor such as melanoma, head and neck, liver or kidney cancer. The chain links TRBV18 to TRBJ2-3; 7 nucleotides match TRBD2. CDR3 sequence reads: CASSPPELAYADTQYF. CDR3 nucleotides: TGTGCCAGCTCACCACCGGAACTAGCGTACGCAGATACGCAGTATTTT.